The 2 T cell receptor beta chains given below trace back to one sample, sequenced in a study of technical replicates of blood from several donors. The table came from immunoSEQ multiplex PCR; TCRdb's copy has only in-frame clones and leaves some out. The repertoire consists of roughly 72,000 clones, with 96% occurring once and the leading ten covering roughly 0.35%. Sequencing was performed on T cells isolated from PBMCs. The receptors come from a human donor in good health.

The V call is TRBV6-5, the J call TRBJ1-2, with D unclear. This CDR3 contains 11 residues. From germline, CDR1 is MNHEY and CDR2 SVGAGI. V was shortened by 8 bases and J by 5 bases, with 9 bases between the two germline ends. The CDR3 spells CASLDWYGYTF. CDR3 nucleotide sequence: TGTGCCAGCTTAGACTGGTATGGCTACACCTTC.

The rearrangement links TRBV11-3 to TRBJ2-1; weak D call: TRBD2 (5 bases). CDR3 length: 16 residues. V was pared by 0 bases and J by 7 bases, with 16 bases between. Germline V gene data show CDR1 as SGHNT and CDR2 as YENEEA. CDR3 sequence reads: CASSLEGISGLNEQFF. In nucleotides, the CDR3 is TGTGCCAGCAGCTTAGAGGGCATTTCGGGGTTAAATGAGCAGTTCTTC.